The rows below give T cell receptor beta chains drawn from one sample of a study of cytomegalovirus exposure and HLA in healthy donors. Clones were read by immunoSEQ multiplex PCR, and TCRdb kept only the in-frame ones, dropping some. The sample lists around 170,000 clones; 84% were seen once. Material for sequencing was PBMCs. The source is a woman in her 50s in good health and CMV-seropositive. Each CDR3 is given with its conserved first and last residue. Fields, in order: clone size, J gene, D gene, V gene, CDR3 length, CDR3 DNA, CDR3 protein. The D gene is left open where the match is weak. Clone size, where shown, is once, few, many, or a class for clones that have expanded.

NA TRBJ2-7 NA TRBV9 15 TGTGCCAGCAGCGTAGACGTGGGCAGGGCCTACGAGCAGTACTTC CASSVDVGRAYEQYF
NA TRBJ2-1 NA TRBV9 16 TGTGCCAGCAGCGTAGGACAGCAAATCTCCTACAATGAGCAGTTCTTC CASSVGQQISYNEQFF
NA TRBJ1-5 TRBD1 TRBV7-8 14 TGTGCCAGCACCCAACAGGGGGGTCATCAGCCCCAGCATTTT CASTQQGGHQPQHF
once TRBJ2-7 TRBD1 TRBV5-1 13 TGCGCCAGCAGCGACAGGGTCTCGGGTGAGCAGTACTTC CASSDRVSGEQYF
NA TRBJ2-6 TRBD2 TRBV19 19 TGTGCCAGTAGTACAACCATAGCGGGGGGGCGGTATGGGGCCAACGTCCTGACTTTC CASSTTIAGGRYGANVLTF
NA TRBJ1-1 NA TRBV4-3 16 TGCGCCAGCAGCCAAGGCCCCCGGGCAGGGCGCACTGAAGCTTTCTTT CASSQGPRAGRTEAFF
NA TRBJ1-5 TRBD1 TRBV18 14 TGTGCCAGCTCCCTGGACAGGGAGGAACAGCCCCAGCATTTT CASSLDREEQPQHF
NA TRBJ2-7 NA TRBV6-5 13 TGTGCCAGCAGTTACTCGAGCTCCTACGAGCAGTACTTC CASSYSSSYEQYF
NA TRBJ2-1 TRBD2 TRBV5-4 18 TGTGCCAGCAGCTCCCCCTGGGGCAGGGCTAGCGGGGGCAATGAGCAGTTCTTC CASSSPWGRASGGNEQFF
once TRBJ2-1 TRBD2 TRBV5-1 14 TGCGCCAGCAGCTTGGACCCGGGGGGCAATGAGCAGTTCTTC CASSLDPGGNEQFF
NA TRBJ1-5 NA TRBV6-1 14 TGTGCCAGCAAGGAAGGGGTTAGCAATCAGCCCCAGCATTTT CASKEGVSNQPQHF
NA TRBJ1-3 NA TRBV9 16 TGTGCCAGCAGCGCCTCCCCCGGACAGACTGGAAACACCATATATTTT CASSASPGQTGNTIYF
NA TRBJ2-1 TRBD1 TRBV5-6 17 TGTGCCAGCAGCGCCCGATGGGGACAGGGGGAATACAATGAGCAGTTCTTC CASSARWGQGEYNEQFF
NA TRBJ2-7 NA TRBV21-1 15 TGTGCCAGCAGCGACAGCGGGGGGCGTGGGAGCGAGCAGTACTTC CASSDSGGRGSEQYF
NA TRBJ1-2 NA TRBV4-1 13 TGCGCCAGCAGCCAAGAGAGAGGGACGGGGGTCACCTTC CASSQERGTGVTF
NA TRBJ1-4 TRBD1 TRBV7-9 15 TGTGCCAGCAACCTCGGACAGGGAGTCCAGGAAAAACTGTTTTTT CASNLGQGVQEKLFF
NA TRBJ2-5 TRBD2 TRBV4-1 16 TGCGCCAGCAGCCGGATAGCGGGGAGTTACCAAGAGACCCAGTACTTC CASSRIAGSYQETQYF